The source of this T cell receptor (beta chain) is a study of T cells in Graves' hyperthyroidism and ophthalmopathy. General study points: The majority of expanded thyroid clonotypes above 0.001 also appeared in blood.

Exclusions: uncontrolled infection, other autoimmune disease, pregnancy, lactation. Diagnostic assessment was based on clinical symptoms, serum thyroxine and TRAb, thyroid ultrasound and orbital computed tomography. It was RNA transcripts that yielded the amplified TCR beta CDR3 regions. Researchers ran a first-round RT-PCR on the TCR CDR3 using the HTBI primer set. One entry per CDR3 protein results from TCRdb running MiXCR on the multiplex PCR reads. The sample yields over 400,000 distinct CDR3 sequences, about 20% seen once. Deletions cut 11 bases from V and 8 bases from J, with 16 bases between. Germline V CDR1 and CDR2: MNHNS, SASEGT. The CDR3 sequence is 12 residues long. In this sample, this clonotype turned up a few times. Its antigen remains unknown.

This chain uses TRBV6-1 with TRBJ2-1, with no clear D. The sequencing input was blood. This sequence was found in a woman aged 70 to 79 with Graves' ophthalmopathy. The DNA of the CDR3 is TGTGCCTCACGACGTACCCCACATGAGCAGTTCTTC. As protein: CASRRTPHEQFF.